The 18 T cell receptor beta chains below were found in one sample sequenced in a study of blood T cell repertoires in COVID-19. Sequenced by immunoSEQ multiplex PCR; TCRdb stores in-frame clones only, minus some. This sample yields 84,000 or so clones, of which roughly 82% are seen a single time; approximately 1.3% belongs to the top ten. Source material: peripheral blood. The origin of the receptors is a woman of 80 years or more with acute or convalescent COVID-19.

This clone has just one count. CDR3 amino acids: CASSRTGTNEKLFF. The DNA for the CDR3 is TGTGCCAGCAGCAGGACAGGTACCAATGAAAAACTGTTTTTT. The chain couples TRBV11-2 to TRBJ1-4; the match to TRBD1 covers 7 bases. Germline values: CDR1 SGHAT, CDR2 FQNNGV. This CDR3 has 14 residues. V gave up 5 bases and J gave up 5 bases; unmatched junction bases: 5.

The rearrangement uses TRBV19 and TRBJ2-2, with 14 bases identical to TRBD2. The CDR3 contains 18 residues. The junction had 10 bases not matched to a gene; V was cut back by 5 bases and J by 5 bases. Germline CDR1 LNHDA, CDR2 SQIVND (reference sequence). The CDR3: CASSSRLAGGPVTGELFF. Here the CDR3 DNA reads TGTGCCAGTAGTTCACGACTAGCGGGGGGGCCTGTGACCGGGGAGCTGTTTTTT. The full variable domain, completed using reference TRBV19 and TRBJ2-2, is DGGITQSPKYLFRKEGQNVTLSCEQNLNHDAMYWYRQDPGQGLRLIYYSQIVNDFQKGDIAEGYSVSREKKESFPLTVTSAQKNPTAFYLCASSSRLAGGPVTGELFFGEGSRLTVL.

The CDR3 coding sequence is TGCGCCAGCAGCAGGGGACTAGCGGGATCCACAGATACGCAGTATTTT. It codes for CASSRGLAGSTDTQYF. The chain uses TRBV5-1 and TRBJ2-3, with 13 bases fitting TRBD2. CDR1 is SGHRS, CDR2 YFSETQ, per germline. Trimming took 4 bases from V and 2 from J; bases not matched to a gene: 4. CDR3 length: 16 amino acids. Full variable domain (rest looked up from reference TRBV5-1 and TRBJ2-3): KAGVTQTPRYLIKTRGQQVTLSCSPISGHRSVSWYQQTPGQGLQFLFEYFSETQRNKGNFPGRFSGRQFSNSRSEMNVSTLELGDSALYLCASSRGLAGSTDTQYFGPGTRLTVL.

This clone was seen more than once but under ten times. The chain joins TRBV6-5 to TRBJ1-2; D is unclear. This CDR3 spans 11 amino acids. Germline CDR1 reads MNHEY; CDR2 reads SVGAGI. The V end was cut by 5 bases, the J end by 4 bases, with 5 bases between. CDR3 bases: TGTGCCAGCAGTCCCTTCTATGGCTACACCTTC. This sequence encodes CASSPFYGYTF.

The chain joins TRBV19 to TRBJ2-3, with D possibly matching TRBD1 (5 bases). The CDR3 contains 14 residues. The V gene's germline CDR1 is LNHDA and CDR2 SQIVND (reference sequence). The germline V and J ends were trimmed by 7 bases and 3 bases, with 14 bases remaining between them. CDR3 DNA: TGTGCCAGTACCCCGGACATTGGTACAGATACGCAGTATTTT. This codes for CASTPDIGTDTQYF.

Concerning this clone itself: An end of the junction differs from the germline gene, which may be a read error. The gene calls are TRBV7-3 and TRBJ2-7; 7 nucleotides match TRBD2. The CDR3 runs 18 residues. Germline V gene sequence: CDR1 SGHTA, CDR2 FQGTGA. The CDR3 bases are TGCGCCAGCAGCCCTAACCCTGGGGGGGGATGGCTGACCTACGAGCAGTACTTC. Translated, it gives CASSPNPGGGWLTYEQYF.

This clone was counted a single time. The chain uses TRBV28 and TRBJ1-1; D unresolved. CDR3 length equals 10 residues. V shed 6 bases and J shed 9 bases, with 8 bases lying between them. Germline lookup yields CDR1 MDHEN and CDR2 SYDVKM. The CDR3 loop reads CASSAEQAFF. The CDR3 DNA follows: TGTGCCAGCAGCGCGGAGCAAGCTTTCTTT.

The V call is TRBV4-2, the J call TRBJ2-2, with 7 bases aligning to TRBD2. CDR1 is LGHNA and CDR2 is YNFKEQ in the germline V gene. The junction had 16 bases not matched to a gene; V was cut back by 4 bases and J by 5 bases. The CDR3 extends over 18 amino acids. The CDR3 region has the DNA TGTGCCAGCAGCCCCCACGGGGGGAGCGTAACCCGAACCGGGGAGCTGTTTTTT. Amino acids: CASSPHGGSVTRTGELFF.

The chain employs TRBV28 and TRBJ2-2, with D perhaps matching TRBD2 (5 bases). The CDR3 totals 15 residues. V lost 6 bases to trimming and J lost 7 bases, with 18 bases between them. Per the germline V gene, CDR1 is MDHEN and CDR2 is SYDVKM. The CDR3 protein is CASRVDMRVGGELFF. CDR3 coding DNA: TGTGCCAGCAGGGTTGATATGAGGGTGGGCGGGGAGCTGTTTTTT.

The gene calls are TRBV5-1 and TRBJ1-1; TRBD1 might be the D (5 bases). The CDR3 runs 14 residues. V lost 4 bases and J lost 2, with 12 bases in between. The germline V gene has CDR1 SGHRS and CDR2 YFSETQ. The CDR3 DNA follows: TGCGCCAGCAGCCCTAGGGGTGACAACACTGAAGCTTTCTTT. Translated, it gives CASSPRGDNTEAFF.

The sample holds one count of this clone. The chain links TRBV2 to TRBJ2-2; D unclear. Trimming removed 7 bases from V and 4 bases from J, with 10 bases in between. Germline V gives CDR1 SNHLY, CDR2 FYNNEI. This CDR3 region has 13 residues. DNA for the CDR3: TGTGCCAGCACCCTTATAGCCACCGGGGAGCTGTTTTTT. Translated, it gives CASTLIATGELFF.

The chain recombines TRBV5-4 with TRBJ2-3; a weak D match, TRBD2 (7 bases). Looked up from germline, CDR1 is SGHNT and CDR2 is YYREEE (reference sequence). V was pared by 2 bases and J by 5 bases, with 24 bases between. There are 18 residues in the CDR3. The CDR3 coding sequence is TGTGCCAGCAGCTTAAGGACGCAGACTAGCAGGGGAGGAGATACGCAGTATTTT. Amino acids: CASSLRTQTSRGGDTQYF.

This sequence joins TRBV6-5 and TRBJ2-2; TRBD1 matches at 8 bases. V dropped 8 bases and J dropped 5; count of bases not matched to a gene: 7. Germline lookup yields CDR1 MNHEY and CDR2 SVGAGI. This CDR3 contains 14 residues. The CDR3 region is CASLGRQGTGELFF. The CDR3 DNA is TGTGCCAGCCTTGGGAGACAGGGGACCGGGGAGCTGTTTTTT.

The chain couples TRBV12-3 or TRBV12-4 to TRBJ2-7; D might be TRBD1 (6 bases). Trimming removed 4 bases at V and 6 bases at J, with 13 bases between. This CDR3 is built from 13 residues. DNA of the CDR3: TGTGCCAGCAGTTCTGCCCGCAGGGGCGAGCAGTACTTC. Its protein product is CASSSARRGEQYF.

The V and J genes are TRBV10-3 and TRBJ2-3; 9 positions agree with TRBD2. Per the germline V gene, CDR1 is ENHRY and CDR2 is SYGVKD. The CDR3 is 15 residues long. J was trimmed by 6 bases and V by 2 bases; bases with no gene match: 6. CDR3 sequence (DNA): TGTGCCATCAGTGAGGGGTCTAGCGGGATCGATACGCAGTATTTT. Translating gives CAISEGSSGIDTQYF.

This sequence joins TRBV3-1 (or the pseudogene TRBV3-2) and TRBJ2-5; a weak D match, TRBD1 (5 bases). This CDR3 has 14 amino acids. The germline gives CDR1 LGHDT, CDR2 YNNKEL (reference sequence). The V and J ends lost 0 bases and 4 bases respectively, with 9 bases between them. The CDR3 DNA reads as TGTGCCAGCAGCCAAGATCGGCAGGGAGAGACCCAGTACTTC. Its translation: CASSQDRQGETQYF.

The rearrangement uses TRBV11-3 and TRBJ2-3; TRBD2 agrees at 7 bases. The CDR3 loop spans 13 amino acids. The germline V gene has CDR1 SGHNT and CDR2 YENEEA. Trimming cost V 1 base and J 6 bases; bases outside gene matches: 1. This CDR3 is CASSLAGGDTQYF. CDR3 nucleotides: TGTGCCAGCAGCTTAGCGGGGGGTGATACGCAGTATTTT. Based on the CDR3 plus reference TRBV11-3 and TRBJ2-3, the full variable domain is EAGVVQSPRYKIIEKKQPVAFWCNPISGHNTLYWYLQNLGQGPELLIRYENEEAVDDSQLPKDRFSAERLKGVDSTLKIQPAELGDSAVYLCASSLAGGDTQYFGPGTRLTVL.

The sample holds a few counts of this clone. The V and J genes are TRBV6-5 and TRBJ2-5, with 8 bases fitting TRBD1. The CDR3 consists of 13 residues. Germline loops: CDR1 MNHEY, CDR2 SVGAGI. V was pared by 4 bases and J by 5 bases, with 3 bases of the junction left unmatched. This CDR3 is CASSSDREETQYF. CDR3 DNA sequence: TGTGCCAGCAGTTCGGACAGGGAGGAGACCCAGTACTTC.